This TCR beta chain was identified in a study of a mutant IDH1 vaccine in newly diagnosed glioma. Study background: Vaccines were first given 4-6 weeks after radiotherapy alone, or with temozolomide cycles.

Regarding time point: week 11, during vaccination. Every vaccine dose comprised 300 ug of mutant IDH1 20-mer peptide plus topical imiquimod. The V gene's germline CDR1 is SNHLY and CDR2 FYNNEI. The length of the CDR3 is 14 residues. With respect to this clone: Its antigen remains unknown.

The protocol was immunoSEQ multiplex PCR, while the TCRdb copy is restricted to in-frame clones and leaves out a portion. There are about 130,000 clones in the sample; roughly 75% occur only once, and approximately 5% lies in the top ten. This TCR was sampled from a man aged 40-50 years with glioma. The genes are TRBV2 and TRBJ2-5, with 7 bases matching TRBD1. Matching the DNA end better, TRBJ2-7 makes the J call doubtful. Sequenced material: PBMCs, taken from a glioma patient whose treatment included an IDH1 peptide vaccine. The CDR3 spells CASSEYRGSYEQYF. CDR3 nucleotide sequence: TGTGCCAGCAGTGAGTACAGGGGATCCTACGAGCAGTACTTC.